These 18 T cell receptor beta chains were sequenced from one sample in a study of T cells in Graves' hyperthyroidism and ophthalmopathy. RNA transcripts served as the template for amplifying TCR beta CDR3 regions. The study used the HTBI primer set for a first-round RT-PCR of the TCR CDR3. TCRdb passed the multiplex PCR reads through MiXCR, listing each CDR3 protein once. The sample holds around 720,000 distinct CDR3 sequences; 35% are singletons and the top ten take roughly 30%. The sequencing sample was made of blood. The receptors derive from a woman aged 40 to 50 with Graves' hyperthyroidism.

This clonotype appeared many times. This chain uses TRBV7-9 with TRBJ1-1, with 7 bases lining up with TRBD1. The V gene end was trimmed by 3 bases and the J gene end by 1 base; junction bases not matched to a gene: 2. The CDR3 contains 14 residues. CDR1 and CDR2 (germline): SEHNR, FQNEAQ (reference sequence). This CDR3 is CASSLGQKNTEAFF. The CDR3 bases are TGTGCCAGCAGCTTGGGACAGAAGAACACTGAAGCTTTCTTT.

V usage is TRBV11-2 and J usage is TRBJ1-1; 10 bases map to TRBD1. The CDR3 consists of 13 residues. V lost 8 bases to trimming and J lost 11 bases; unmatched junction nucleotides: 11. Looked up from germline, CDR1 is SGHAT and CDR2 is FQNNGV. CDR3: CASSQTGTGVAFF. In DNA form, the CDR3 reads TGTGCCAGCTCACAGACCGGGACAGGGGTCGCTTTCTTT.

The chain links TRBV10-3 to TRBJ2-7; 8 bases fit TRBD1. V gave up 2 bases and J gave up 6 bases; unmatched junction bases: 18. CDR3 length: 18 amino acids. The germline gives CDR1 ENHRY, CDR2 SYGVKD. CDR3 sequence (DNA): TGTGCCATCAGTGAGAAAGTGGACAGGGACCGCCGTCGGTCCGAGCAGTACTTC. This encodes CAISEKVDRDRRRSEQYF.

In this sample, this clonotype turned up many times. The gene calls are TRBV29-1 and TRBJ1-2, with TRBD1 identical over 10 bases. Trimming removed 7 bases from V and 6 bases from J; junction bases left unmatched: 5. CDR1 is SQVTM and CDR2 is ANQGSEA in the germline V gene. The CDR3 loop spans 12 amino acids. As DNA, the CDR3 is TGCAGCGCAGGGACAGGGGCTGATGGCTACACCTTC. This sequence encodes CSAGTGADGYTF.

This clonotype was seen once. The chain combines TRBV7-2 with TRBJ2-2; D perhaps matches TRBD2 (5 bases). The germline V and J ends were trimmed by 5 bases and 2 bases, with 12 bases remaining between them. CDR1 and CDR2 from the germline V gene are SGHTA and FQGNSA. The CDR3 totals 15 residues. The CDR3: CASSAYGINTGELFF. DNA of the CDR3: TGTGCCAGCAGCGCGTACGGGATCAACACCGGGGAGCTGTTTTTT.

This clonotype was seen only once. J is TRBJ1-1 and V is TRBV6-6; the D gene is possibly TRBD1 (6 bases). Germline V gene lookup returns CDR1 MNHNY and CDR2 SVGAGI (reference sequence). The CDR3 sequence is 14 residues long. The V end lost 8 bases, the J end lost 9 bases, and 22 bases lay between the germline ends. The CDR3 sequence: CASVRGGGEGKAFF. CDR3 nucleotides: TGTGCCAGCGTGCGGGGAGGGGGGGAAGGTAAAGCTTTCTTT.

The rearrangement links TRBV7-9 to TRBJ2-7, with a tentative D call TRBD1 (6 bases). This CDR3 spans 14 amino acids. CDR1 is SEHNR, CDR2 FQNEAQ, per germline (reference sequence). Trimming removed 4 bases at V and 6 bases at J, with 16 bases between. In nucleotides, the CDR3 is TGTGCCAGCAGCTGCCTGACAGGAGAACTCGAGCAGTACTTC. This sequence encodes CASSCLTGELEQYF.

In the case of this clonotype: Compared with germline, one end of the junction differs, possibly owing to a read error. The CDR3 protein is CASGQGDRDADTQYF. The CDR3 region has the DNA TGTGCCAGCGGCCAAGGTGACAGGGACGCAGATACGCAGTATTTT. The chain uses TRBV4-2 and TRBJ2-3; TRBD1 matches 7 bases. In germline, CDR1 is LGHNA, CDR2 YNFKEQ. The CDR3 spans 15 residues.

Concerning this clonotype: The junction differs from germline at one of its ends, possibly a read error. This sequence joins TRBV7-3 and TRBJ2-5; 14 bases are shared with TRBD2. The CDR3 covers 14 residues. Germline V CDR1 and CDR2: SGHTA, FQGTGA. The CDR3 protein is CATSTGTSGGTQYF. The CDR3 DNA is TGTGCCACCAGCACAGGGACTAGCGGGGGGACCCAGTACTTC.

In its sample, this clonotype was seen a few times. The gene calls are TRBV12-3 or TRBV12-4 and TRBJ1-5, with 10 bases lining up with TRBD1. The trim removed 6 bases at V and 6 bases at J, leaving 5 bases unmatched. The CDR3 consists of 14 residues. CDR3 residues: CASSLTGGPQPQHF. CDR3 nucleotide sequence: TGTGCCAGCAGCTTGACAGGGGGCCCTCAGCCCCAGCATTTT.

This clonotype was detected ten times or more. The chain recombines TRBV6-6 with TRBJ1-1; 7 positions match TRBD1. The V segment lost 2 bases and the J segment 4 bases; nucleotides outside the gene matches: 4. Germline CDR1 reads MNHNY; CDR2 reads SVGAGI (reference sequence). The length of the CDR3 is 14 residues. This chain's CDR3 is CASSYRQGGTEAFF. The CDR3 nucleotides are TGTGCCAGCAGTTACAGACAGGGTGGCACTGAAGCTTTCTTT.

The J gene is TRBJ2-7, the V gene TRBV12-3 or TRBV12-4, with 15 bases identical to TRBD2. The CDR3 has 14 residues. J lost 7 bases, V lost 5 bases, and 3 bases had no gene match. In nucleotides, the CDR3 is TGTGCCAGCAGTGAGGGACTAGCGGGGGGTGAGCAGTACTTC. The encoded protein is CASSEGLAGGEQYF.

The rearrangement links TRBV2 to TRBJ1-6; D possibly corresponds to TRBD1 (5 bases). Germline CDR1 and CDR2: SNHLY and FYNNEI. Trimming shortened V by 2 bases and J by 7 bases, and 9 bases separated the two germline ends. This CDR3 is 14 amino acids long. The CDR3 sequence: CASSERGENSPLHF. The CDR3 nucleotides read TGTGCCAGCAGTGAAAGGGGAGAAAATTCACCCCTCCACTTT.

This clonotype was observed many times. The chain recombines TRBV20-1 with TRBJ2-5, with D hard to call. Trimming pared 3 bases from V and 5 bases from J, leaving 13 bases between. Germline V gives CDR1 DFQATT, CDR2 SNEGSKA (reference sequence). This CDR3 is built from 13 residues. CDR3 amino acids: CSASGHLGETQYF. The CDR3, as DNA: TGCAGTGCTAGTGGGCATCTGGGGGAGACCCAGTACTTC.

This clonotype was counted many times. The chain employs TRBV29-1 and TRBJ1-1, with D tentatively TRBD1 (6 bases). Germline V CDR1 and CDR2: SQVTM, ANQGSEA. The V end was cut by 8 bases, the J end by 6 bases, with 10 bases between. The CDR3 is 10 amino acids. CDR3 in DNA: TGCAGCTGGGGGGGCGCTGAAGCTTTCTTT. It encodes CSWGGAEAFF.

This clonotype was counted many times. This chain uses TRBV20-1 with TRBJ1-5; D gene ambiguous. The CDR3 has 13 residues. The V end lost 4 bases, the J end lost 0 bases, and 7 bases lay between the germline ends. From germline, CDR1 is DFQATT and CDR2 SNEGSKA (reference sequence). The CDR3 DNA sequence: TGCAGTGCTACGGGTCCTAGCAATCAGCCCCAGCATTTT. Translating gives CSATGPSNQPQHF.

Only a few counts were recorded for this clonotype. The chain links TRBV5-6 to TRBJ2-7; D is unclear. The CDR3 covers 14 residues. CDR1 and CDR2 (germline): SGHDT, YYEEEE. The V gene lost 4 bases and the J gene lost 5 bases, with 16 bases spanning the gap. DNA for the CDR3: TGTGCCAGCAGCCACGGGCCTTCTGGGGACGAGCAGTACTTC. Protein sequence: CASSHGPSGDEQYF.

With respect to this clonotype: The junction shows a germline mismatch at one end, possibly a read error. This chain joins TRBV5-1 and TRBJ1-5; maybe TRBD1 (5 bases). CDR1 SGHRS and CDR2 YFSETQ come from the germline V gene. CDR3 length equals 14 residues. CDR3 residues: CAGSLEGGNQPQHF. CDR3 coding DNA: TGCGCCGGCAGCTTGGAAGGGGGCAATCAGCCCCAGCATTTT.